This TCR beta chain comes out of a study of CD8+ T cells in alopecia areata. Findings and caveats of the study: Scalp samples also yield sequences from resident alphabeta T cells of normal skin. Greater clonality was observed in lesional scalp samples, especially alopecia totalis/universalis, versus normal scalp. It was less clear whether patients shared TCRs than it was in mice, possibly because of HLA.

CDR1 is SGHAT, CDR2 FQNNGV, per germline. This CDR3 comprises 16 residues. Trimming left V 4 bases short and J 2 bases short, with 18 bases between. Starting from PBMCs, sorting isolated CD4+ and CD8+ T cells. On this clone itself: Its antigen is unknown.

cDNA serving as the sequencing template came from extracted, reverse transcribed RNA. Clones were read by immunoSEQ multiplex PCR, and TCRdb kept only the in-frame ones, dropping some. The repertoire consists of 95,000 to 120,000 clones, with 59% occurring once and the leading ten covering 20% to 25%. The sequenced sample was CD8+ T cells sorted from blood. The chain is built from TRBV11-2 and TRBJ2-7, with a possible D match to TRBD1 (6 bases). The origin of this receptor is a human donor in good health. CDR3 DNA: TGTGCCAGCAGCTCCTCCACAGGGTCCAGACCCTACGAGCAGTACTTC. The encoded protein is CASSSSTGSRPYEQYF.